What follows is one T cell receptor beta chain and its context. The target antigen is unknown. From the RT-PCR reads, TCRdb called clonotypes with MiXCR, one entry per CDR3 protein. The table includes more than 150,000 distinct CDR3 sequences, about 10% detected once. This specimen belongs to a study of response to subunit inactivated influenza vaccine. Findings and limits, study-wide: After each seasonal influenza vaccination, few new T cells are recruited, the authors suggested.

Germline V gives CDR1 MNHEY, CDR2 SVGAGI. Trimming cost V 2 bases and J 9 bases, with 11 bases left between them. The CDR3 runs 14 residues. Material: CD8+ T cells sorted from PBMCs, obtained 23 to 25 months after vaccination. The rearrangement uses TRBV6-5 and TRBJ1-6; perhaps TRBD1 as D (6 bases). This TCR derives from a man aged 45 to 75 who received an inactivated influenza vaccine. The CDR3 region is CASSYGGRGSPLHF. CDR3 coding DNA: TGTGCCAGCAGTTACGGGGGGCGCGGTTCACCCCTCCACTTT.